These 3 T cell receptor beta chains originate from one sample sequenced in a study of Graves' ophthalmopathy and Graves' hyperthyroidism. RNA transcripts yielded amplified TCR beta CDR3 regions. HTBI-primed RT-PCR formed the first round, and a multiplex PCR formed the second. In TCRdb, the multiplex PCR reads were re-called with MiXCR into one record per CDR3 protein. This table holds roughly 380,000 distinct CDR3 sequences, 15% found once. Source material: peripheral blood. These receptors all stem from a woman younger than 30 with stable Graves' hyperthyroidism.

Many counts were recorded for this clonotype. The chain employs TRBV6-5 and TRBJ1-1; D is possibly TRBD1 (5 bases). The CDR3 extends over 13 amino acids. Germline V gives CDR1 MNHEY, CDR2 SVGAGI. V was cut by 7 bases and J by 4 bases, with 13 bases left in between. CDR3 coding DNA: TGTGCCAGCATGTACTCTGGGGCCACTGAAGCTTTCTTT. Its protein is CASMYSGATEAFF.

Ten or more counts support this clonotype. The rearrangement joins TRBV20-1 to TRBJ1-5; TRBD1 might be the D (6 bases). This CDR3 has 15 amino acids. Germline V gene sequence: CDR1 DFQATT, CDR2 SNEGSKA (reference sequence). V was pared by 2 bases and J by 4 bases, with 15 bases between. The CDR3 is CSARPAGTPNQPQHF. CDR3 sequence (DNA): TGCAGTGCTAGACCGGCCGGGACACCGAATCAGCCCCAGCATTTT.

This clonotype has just a few counts. Being one base from a much bigger clone, this may be a read error. The V call is TRBV19, the J call TRBJ1-1, with a weak D call TRBD1 (5 bases). The CDR3 is 14 residues long. Looked up from germline, CDR1 is LNHDA and CDR2 is SQIVND (reference sequence). The CDR3, as DNA: TGTGCCAGCGGGGACGCCGGGGTGAACACTAAAGCTTTCTTT. Protein: CASGDAGVNTKAFF.